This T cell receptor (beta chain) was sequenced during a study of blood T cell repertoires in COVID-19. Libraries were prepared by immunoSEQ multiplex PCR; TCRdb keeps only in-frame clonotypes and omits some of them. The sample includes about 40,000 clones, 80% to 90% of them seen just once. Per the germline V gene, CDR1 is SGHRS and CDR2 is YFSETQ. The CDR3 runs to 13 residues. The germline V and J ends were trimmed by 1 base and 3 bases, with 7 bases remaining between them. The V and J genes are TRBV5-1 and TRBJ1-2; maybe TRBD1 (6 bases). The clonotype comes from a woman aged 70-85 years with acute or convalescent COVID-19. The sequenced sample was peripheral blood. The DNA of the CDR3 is TGCGCCAGCAGCTTGCCAGGGGACTATGGCTACACCTTC. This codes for CASSLPGDYGYTF.